A selection of T cell receptor beta chains follows, all from one sample in a study of T-cell reconstitution after alpha-beta-depleted transplantation in children. TCRdb used MiXCR to reprocess the PCR reads, holding one entry per CDR3 protein. In the table there are 100,000 to 120,000 distinct CDR3 sequences, approximately 10% of which are singletons. This specimen was PBMCs from the stem cell graft donor, taken from the stem cell graft. The receptors here all came from a human donor who donated a stem cell graft to a child with acute lymphoblastic leukemia. The CDR3 runs from the conserved cysteine through the conserved F or W. Each record gives: clone size, V gene, D gene, J gene, CDR3 protein, CDR3 DNA. The D gene is left open where the match is weak. Clone size is given for some rows only: seen once, a few or many times, or a class if the clone is expanded.

many,TRBV19,TRBD2,TRBJ2-1,CASSILRGVPYNEQFF,TGTGCCAGTAGTATCCTACGGGGGGTCCCGTACAATGAGCAGTTCTTC
many,TRBV11-2,TRBD1,TRBJ2-1,CASSRTGDNEQFF,TGTGCCAGCAGCCGGACAGGGGACAATGAGCAGTTCTTC
many,TRBV11-2,.,TRBJ2-3,CASSFSTDTQYF,TGTGCCAGCAGCTTCAGCACAGATACGCAGTATTTT
many,TRBV10-3,.,TRBJ2-3,CAISEGGVLVDTQYF,TGTGCCATCAGCGAGGGGGGGGTACTTGTAGATACGCAGTATTTT
many,TRBV5-5,TRBD2,TRBJ2-1,CASILAGGPREQFF,TGTGCCAGCATTCTAGCGGGGGGGCCTCGTGAGCAGTTCTTC
many,TRBV3-1,TRBD2,TRBJ2-1,CASSQGGTSGRGEQFF,TGTGCCAGCAGCCAAGGGGGGACTAGCGGGAGAGGGGAGCAGTTCTTC
many,TRBV5-1,.,TRBJ2-1,CASSLAGGGTYNEQFF,TGCGCCAGCAGCTTGGCCGGTGGGGGAACCTACAATGAGCAGTTCTTC
many,TRBV9,TRBD1,TRBJ2-1,CASSVGGQVLGNEQFF,TGTGCCAGCAGCGTAGGGGGACAGGTTTTAGGCAATGAGCAGTTCTTC
many,TRBV7-9,.,TRBJ1-1,CASSLGPGITEAFF,TGTGCCAGCAGCTTAGGGCCGGGGATCACTGAAGCTTTCTTT
many,TRBV12-3/TRBV12-4,.,TRBJ1-3,CASSLVGARSGNTIYF,TGTGCCAGCAGTTTAGTGGGGGCCCGCTCTGGAAACACCATATATTTT
many,TRBV6-2/TRBV6-3,.,TRBJ1-1,CASSWLGVGTEAFF,TGTGCCAGCAGTTGGCTCGGGGTGGGCACTGAAGCTTTCTTT
.,TRBV20-1,TRBD2,TRBJ2-7,CSAPTSLDYEQYF,TGCAGTGCCCCGACTAGCTTGGACTACGAGCAGTACTTC
many,TRBV7-2,.,TRBJ2-3,CASTPITDTQYF,TGTGCCAGCACCCCGATAACAGATACGCAGTATTTT
many,TRBV5-1,.,TRBJ1-2,CASSLDGAPTDYGYTF,TGCGCCAGCAGCTTGGACGGGGCCCCTACGGACTATGGCTACACCTTC
.,TRBV19,.,TRBJ1-2,CASRGPFPTYGYTF,TGTGCCAGTAGGGGACCGTTTCCCACATATGGCTACACCTTC
many,TRBV12-3/TRBV12-4,TRBD2,TRBJ2-1,CASKAGPSYNEQFF,TGTGCCAGCAAAGCGGGACCCTCCTACAATGAGCAGTTCTTC
many,TRBV5-1,.,TRBJ2-2,CASSLEGLNTGELFF,TGCGCCAGCAGCTTAGAGGGGCTGAACACCGGGGAGCTGTTTTTT
many,TRBV3-1,TRBD1,TRBJ2-5,CASSQGTGPIGTQYF,TGTGCCAGCAGCCAAGGGACAGGGCCGATAGGGACCCAGTACTTC
many,TRBV6-1,TRBD1,TRBJ1-2,CASEGAGGRGYTF,TGTGCCAGCGAGGGGGCAGGGGGACGCGGCTACACCTTC
many,TRBV12-3/TRBV12-4,.,TRBJ2-5,CASINSWGTQETQYF,TGTGCCAGCATCAATTCATGGGGGACCCAAGAGACCCAGTACTTC
many,TRBV12-3/TRBV12-4,.,TRBJ1-6,CASSPAIPLHF,TGTGCCAGCAGCCCTGCCATACCCCTCCACTTT
many,TRBV7-3,TRBD2,TRBJ2-7,CASSLAGSEQYF,TGTGCCAGCTCCCTAGCGGGGTCCGAGCAGTACTTC
many,TRBV29-1,.,TRBJ2-1,CSVDSPTNNEQFF,TGCAGCGTTGACTCACCCACCAACAATGAGCAGTTCTTC
many,TRBV5-1,.,TRBJ1-5,CASSLGLNQPQHF,TGCGCCAGCAGCTTGGGGCTCAATCAGCCCCAGCATTTT
many,TRBV27,.,TRBJ2-3,CASSHTRSTDTQYF,TGTGCCAGCAGCCACACGAGGAGCACAGATACGCAGTATTTT
many,TRBV5-1,.,TRBJ2-7,CASSPREPTYEQYF,TGCGCCAGCAGCCCCAGGGAGCCGACCTACGAGCAGTACTTC
many,TRBV5-1,.,TRBJ1-5,CASSLAGTSHQPQHF,TGCGCCAGCAGCTTGGCCGGGACATCACATCAGCCCCAGCATTTT
many,TRBV5-1,.,TRBJ2-7,CASTEGTWVHEQYF,TGCGCCAGCACCGAGGGAACTTGGGTCCACGAGCAGTACTTC
many,TRBV10-3,.,TRBJ1-4,CAISESSREKLFF,TGTGCCATCAGTGAGTCAAGTAGGGAAAAACTGTTTTTT
many,TRBV27,TRBD1,TRBJ1-2,CASSRGQTYGYTF,TGTGCCAGCAGCCGGGGACAGACCTATGGCTACACCTTC
many,TRBV28,.,TRBJ1-2,CASSGGPENYGYTF,TGTGCCAGCAGTGGGGGTCCTGAGAACTATGGCTACACCTTC
many,TRBV4-3,.,TRBJ2-6,CASSSRGKSSGANVLTF,TGCGCCAGCAGCTCCCGCGGCAAGAGCTCTGGGGCCAACGTCCTGACTTTC
once,TRBV19,TRBD1,TRBJ1-3,CASGTTGGNTIYF,TGTGCCAGCGGAACCACAGGGGGCAACACCATATATTTT
many,TRBV12-3/TRBV12-4,TRBD1,TRBJ1-1,CASRLGTDKSEAFF,TGTGCCAGCAGGTTAGGGACAGACAAATCTGAAGCTTTCTTT
many,TRBV29-1,.,TRBJ1-2,CSVEDTGDYTF,TGCAGCGTTGAAGACACTGGAGACTACACCTTC
many,TRBV9,TRBD2,TRBJ2-3,CASSVALRSGGATDTQYF,TGTGCCAGCAGCGTAGCCCTCAGGAGCGGGGGGGCCACAGATACGCAGTATTTT
many,TRBV5-1,TRBD1,TRBJ1-5,CASSIGQGDQPQHF,TGCGCCAGCAGCATAGGACAGGGGGATCAGCCCCAGCATTTT
many,TRBV5-1,TRBD2,TRBJ2-7,CASSWREGRGEQYF,TGCGCCAGCAGCTGGCGGGAGGGAAGGGGCGAGCAGTACTTC
many,TRBV12-3/TRBV12-4,.,TRBJ2-7,CASSPMNIGGEQYF,TGTGCCAGCAGTCCTATGAATATTGGGGGCGAGCAGTACTTC
.,TRBV5-4,.,TRBJ1-5,CASSLLGQPQHF,TGTGCCAGCAGCCTCCTAGGTCAGCCCCAGCATTTT
.,TRBV7-9,TRBD1,TRBJ2-1,CASSSGTGMTPNEQFF,TGTGCCAGCAGCTCCGGGACAGGGATGACCCCAAATGAGCAGTTCTTC
.,TRBV12-3/TRBV12-4,.,TRBJ1-6,CASSLEGRIGSENSPLHF,TGTGCCAGCAGTTTAGAGGGCAGAATAGGGTCGGAGAATTCACCCCTCCACTTT
many,TRBV12-3/TRBV12-4,TRBD1,TRBJ1-4,CASSSTGGGEKLFF,TGTGCCAGCAGCTCGACAGGGGGTGGCGAAAAACTGTTTTTT
.,TRBV13,.,TRBJ2-3,CASSQTQSTDTQYF,TGTGCCAGCAGCCAAACACAGAGCACAGATACGCAGTATTTT
many,TRBV5-1,TRBD2,TRBJ2-4,CASSLVPVAGAVTKNIQYF,TGCGCCAGCAGCTTGGTCCCTGTAGCGGGGGCTGTGACCAAAAACATTCAGTACTTC
many,TRBV18,.,TRBJ1-4,CASSPQGSLNEKLFF,TGTGCCAGCTCACCACAGGGCAGTCTTAATGAAAAACTGTTTTTT
many,TRBV7-2,.,TRBJ2-3,CASSLDSGGLRDTQYF,TGTGCCAGCAGCTTAGACTCTGGCGGCCTCCGAGATACGCAGTATTTT
many,TRBV5-5,.,TRBJ1-1,CASSEMTHTEAFF,TGTGCCAGCAGCGAAATGACGCACACTGAAGCTTTCTTT
many,TRBV20-1,.,TRBJ2-5,CSARTGAETQYF,TGCAGTGCTAGAACTGGGGCAGAGACCCAGTACTTC
.,TRBV7-2,TRBD2,TRBJ2-7,CASSPGGARWDEQYF,TGTGCCAGCAGCCCCGGGGGGGCCCGGTGGGACGAGCAGTACTTC
many,TRBV7-2,TRBD1,TRBJ2-2,CASSLDRGNRELFF,TGTGCCAGCAGCTTAGACAGGGGTAACCGGGAGCTGTTTTTT
.,TRBV24-1,.,TRBJ2-5,CATSEVRGDGETQYF,TGTGCCACCAGTGAAGTTAGGGGAGATGGAGAGACCCAGTACTTC
many,TRBV12-3/TRBV12-4,TRBD1,TRBJ1-1,CASSPTGRTEAFF,TGTGCCAGCAGCCCGACAGGGAGGACTGAAGCTTTCTTT
many,TRBV2,TRBD1,TRBJ1-6,CASSQDRERSPLHF,TGTGCCAGCAGCCAGGACAGGGAGCGTTCACCCCTCCACTTT
many,TRBV7-2,TRBD1,TRBJ1-2,CASSVDRAESNYGYTF,TGTGCCAGCAGCGTAGACAGGGCGGAATCTAACTATGGCTACACCTTC